These T cell receptor beta chains were read from a single sample in a study of T-cell memory formation after mild COVID-19. TCRdb analysed the 5' RACE reads with MiXCR anew, one entry per CDR3 protein. The sample carries some 200,000 distinct CDR3 sequences, over 9% recorded once. Sequencing was carried out using PBMCs or a T cell subset sorted from them (not recorded which). Source of these receptors: a man in his late teens or twenties who had mild COVID-19 (a few samples of this study predate the infection). Cell type and time point are not known. Each CDR3 is given with its conserved first and last residue. Each record gives: D gene, CDR3 length, V gene, J gene, CDR3 protein. The D gene is left open where the match is weak.

D: TRBD1; length: 13; V: TRBV7-2; J: TRBJ1-4; CDR3: CASSSRGQQKLFF
D: TRBD2; length: 15; V: TRBV7-2; J: TRBJ2-3; CDR3: CASSLGLAGRDTQYF
D: TRBD2; length: 17; V: TRBV12-3/TRBV12-4; J: TRBJ2-7; CDR3: CASSLSRLAVMSYEQYF
D: TRBD1; length: 13; V: TRBV20-1; J: TRBJ1-6; CDR3: CSARGQADSPLHF
D: .; length: 15; V: TRBV9; J: TRBJ2-3; CDR3: CASSVKLQNTDTQYF
D: .; length: 12; V: TRBV29-1; J: TRBJ1-1; CDR3: CSVGHSNTEAFF
D: .; length: 14; V: TRBV21-1; J: TRBJ2-4; CDR3: CASRPGTGPNIQYF
D: .; length: 14; V: TRBV29-1; J: TRBJ2-3; CDR3: CSAGTGLATDTQYF
D: TRBD1; length: 14; V: TRBV7-2; J: TRBJ1-5; CDR3: CASSSTGAYQPQHF
D: TRBD2; length: 12; V: TRBV29-1; J: TRBJ2-5; CDR3: CSAGLARETQYF
D: .; length: 15; V: TRBV28; J: TRBJ2-1; CDR3: CASTPADFGYNEQFF
D: .; length: 12; V: TRBV15; J: TRBJ2-5; CDR3: CATRRGGETQYF
D: .; length: 15; V: TRBV12-3/TRBV12-4; J: TRBJ1-1; CDR3: CASSRQGTENTEAFF
D: .; length: 15; V: TRBV5-1; J: TRBJ1-1; CDR3: CASSLGVRDHTEAFF
D: .; length: 15; V: TRBV6-5; J: TRBJ2-1; CDR3: CASSYGIASYNEQFF
D: TRBD1; length: 15; V: TRBV4-1; J: TRBJ1-3; CDR3: CASSQDDRGYITIYF